This TCR beta chain was sequenced for a study of OX40 agonist ivuxolimab in advanced cancers. Broader study findings: Normalized T-cell clonal expansion was also low in some nonresponders.

This clone has only a few counts. Its specificity is unknown. Measured with immunoSEQ multiplex PCR; TCRdb has only the in-frame clones, and not every one. The sample includes around 75,000 clones, about 82% of them seen just once. The sequence came from an adult with an advanced solid tumor such as melanoma, head and neck, liver or kidney cancer. The sample was CD4+ or CD8+ T cells sorted from blood, taken in a trial of the OX40 agonist ivuxolimab.

The CDR3 DNA follows: TGTGCCAGCAGCCTACAGGACTCCTTCTCCTACGAGCAGTACTTC. It is translated as CASSLQDSFSYEQYF. J is TRBJ2-7 and V is TRBV13; tentatively, D is TRBD1 or TRBD2 (5 bases each). The germline gives CDR1 PRHDT, CDR2 FYEKMQ (reference sequence). The CDR3 length is 15 residues. V was cut by 5 bases and J by 0 bases, with 14 bases left in between.